Described below is a single T cell receptor (beta chain) sequence and its context. Its antigen remains unidentified. The V gene lost 1 base and the J gene lost 0 bases, with 9 bases spanning the gap. Germline V gene data show CDR1 as MGHRA and CDR2 as YSYEKL. The CDR3 is 15 residues long. The record originates from a study of radiotherapy plus CTLA-4 blockade in lung cancer. Study-level results: With interferon-beta, early dynamics of blood T cell clones were reported to best predict response.

Sequencing was performed with immunoSEQ multiplex PCR; in TCRdb, only in-frame clones are kept and a portion is missing. The data contain roughly 57,000 clones, roughly 79% of them singletons. V usage is TRBV4-1 and J usage is TRBJ1-2; maybe TRBD1 (5 bases). This receptor was identified in a human donor with non-small cell lung cancer whose response to radiotherapy plus ipilimumab could not be evaluated. The sample was peripheral blood, taken from a patient treated with radiotherapy plus ipilimumab. The CDR3 DNA sequence: TGCGCCAGCAGCCAAGCTTTAGGGGCTAACTATGGCTACACCTTC. It yields the protein CASSQALGANYGYTF.